This is a list of T cell receptor beta chains from one sample in a study of blood T cell repertoires in COVID-19. This table comes from immunoSEQ multiplex PCR, and its TCRdb copy is limited to in-frame clones, with some not included. The sample includes about 120,000 clones, over 65% of them seen just once. The sample comprised peripheral blood. The receptor source for this set is a woman at least 80 years old with acute or convalescent COVID-19. Both conserved end residues are part of each CDR3. A D gene is named only where the DNA matches it firmly. The size of a clone is reported for some rows only, either as once, few or many, or as a class for expanded clones.

v_call	d_call	clone_size	j_call	cdr3_aa	cdr3_nt
TRBV6-2/TRBV6-3	TRBD2	-	TRBJ2-7	CASSTGLAGRVPYEQYF	TGTGCCAGCAGTACCGGACTAGCGGGACGGGTCCCCTACGAGCAGTACTTC
TRBV10-2	-	-	TRBJ1-5	CASSEVADSNQPQHF	TGCGCCAGCAGTGAGGTGGCAGATAGCAATCAGCCCCAGCATTTT
TRBV18	TRBD2	-	TRBJ2-2	CASSPRTSGTNTGELFF	TGTGCCAGCTCACCACGGACTAGCGGGACTAACACCGGGGAGCTGTTTTTT
TRBV6-2/TRBV6-3	-	-	TRBJ1-2	CASSYGATANYGYTF	TGTGCCAGCAGTTACGGAGCGACAGCTAACTATGGCTACACCTTC
TRBV19	-	once	TRBJ2-7	CASSIPGIQTYEQYF	TGTGCCAGTAGTATACCGGGGATCCAAACCTACGAGCAGTACTTC
TRBV5-1	-	-	TRBJ1-1	CASSLAPGGNTEAFF	TGCGCCAGCAGCTTGGCCCCGGGGGGGAACACTGAAGCTTTCTTT
TRBV30	-	-	TRBJ2-1	CAWSAIYNEQFF	TGTGCCTGGAGTGCCATCTACAATGAGCAGTTCTTC
TRBV4-1	TRBD1	-	TRBJ2-1	CASSQDRTGNPYNEQFF	TGCGCCAGCAGCCAAGATAGGACAGGGAATCCCTACAATGAGCAGTTCTTC
TRBV6-1	TRBD1	-	TRBJ1-5	CASSESQGRSNQPQHF	TGTGCCAGCAGTGAGTCACAGGGGAGGAGCAATCAGCCCCAGCATTTT
TRBV9	-	once	TRBJ1-3	CASSGRTGDSGNTIYF	TGTGCCAGCAGCGGAAGGACGGGGGACTCTGGAAACACCATATATTTT
TRBV19	-	-	TRBJ1-4	CASSIQGSNEKLFF	TGTGCCAGTAGTATCCAGGGGTCCAATGAAAAACTGTTTTTT
TRBV14	TRBD1	-	TRBJ1-5	CASSQLRDSHLSNQPQHF	TGTGCCAGCAGCCAACTAAGGGACAGCCATCTTAGCAATCAGCCCCAGCATTTT
TRBV27	TRBD1	-	TRBJ1-2	CASSLAGQGHYTF	TGTGCCAGCAGTTTGGCGGGACAGGGGCACTACACCTTC
TRBV30	-	-	TRBJ2-2	CAWSVTWGRGSTGELFF	TGTGCCTGGAGTGTAACTTGGGGGCGGGGGAGCACCGGGGAGCTGTTTTTT
TRBV10-3	-	-	TRBJ1-1	CAISAADSRLRGTEAFF	TGTGCCATCAGTGCGGCGGACAGTCGCCTCCGGGGCACTGAAGCTTTCTTT
TRBV30	-	-	TRBJ2-5	CAWIPYQETQYF	TGTGCCTGGATCCCGTACCAAGAGACCCAGTACTTC
TRBV6-5	TRBD2	-	TRBJ2-1	CASSSLAGGRNNEQFF	TGTGCCAGCAGTTCCCTAGCGGGAGGGCGAAACAATGAGCAGTTCTTC
TRBV3-1/TRBV3-2	TRBD1	-	TRBJ2-7	CASSQYRGSEQYF	TGTGCCAGCAGCCAGTACAGGGGGTCCGAGCAGTACTTC
TRBV5-1	TRBD1	-	TRBJ1-1	CASSFQGADTEAFF	TGCGCCAGCAGCTTCCAGGGGGCGGACACTGAAGCTTTCTTT
TRBV10-2	TRBD2	-	TRBJ2-3	CASSEPRTSGRADTQYF	TGCGCCAGCAGTGAGCCGAGGACTAGCGGGAGGGCAGATACGCAGTATTTT
TRBV6-5	TRBD2	-	TRBJ2-5	CASRRTSAQETQYF	TGTGCCAGCAGGCGAACTAGCGCACAAGAGACCCAGTACTTC
TRBV20-1	-	few	TRBJ2-3	CSAERWDTQYF	TGCAGTGCTGAGAGGTGGGATACGCAGTATTTT
TRBV6-2/TRBV6-3	-	-	TRBJ2-7	CASSTSLLSGEQYF	TGTGCCAGCAGTACCTCACTCCTTTCGGGCGAGCAGTACTTC
TRBV18	-	once	TRBJ1-5	CASSPGGLGNQPQHF	TGTGCCAGCTCACCAGGGGGACTGGGCAATCAGCCCCAGCATTTT
TRBV6-5	TRBD1	-	TRBJ1-6	CASREGSDRGLHF	TGTGCCAGCAGGGAGGGGTCTGACAGGGGCCTCCACTTT
TRBV6-5	-	-	TRBJ2-2	CASCRDISTGELFF	TGTGCCAGCTGTCGAGATATTTCCACCGGGGAGCTGTTTTTT
TRBV28	TRBD1	-	TRBJ1-2	CASSLTRDRGRRGYTF	TGTGCCAGCAGTCTCACCCGGGACAGGGGGCGGCGGGGCTACACCTTC
TRBV7-9	-	once	TRBJ2-1	CASSLEVGNEQFF	TGTGCCAGCAGCTTAGAAGTCGGCAATGAGCAGTTCTTC
TRBV30	-	-	TRBJ1-1	CAWSDWYTEAFF	TGTGCCTGGAGTGACTGGTACACTGAAGCTTTCTTT
TRBV29-1	-	-	TRBJ2-7	CSVETGPSYEQYF	TGCAGCGTTGAGACAGGACCATCCTACGAGCAGTACTTC
TRBV3-1/TRBV3-2	-	-	TRBJ1-6	CASSPIDSYNSPLHF	TGTGCCAGCAGTCCTATAGACTCCTATAATTCACCCCTCCACTTT
TRBV14	TRBD2	-	TRBJ2-1	CASSQPGLGLGDEQFF	TGTGCCAGCAGCCAACCGGGACTAGGTCTCGGTGATGAGCAGTTCTTC
TRBV3-1/TRBV3-2	-	-	TRBJ1-2	CASSQDTAGGGYTF	TGTGCCAGCAGCCAAGATACGGCAGGAGGCGGCTACACCTTC
TRBV6-5	TRBD1	-	TRBJ1-2	CASRDRVYGYTF	TGTGCCAGCAGGGACAGGGTCTATGGCTACACCTTC
TRBV21-1	-	-	TRBJ1-2	CASSKLQPTQGYTF	TGTGCCAGCAGCAAACTCCAGCCGACTCAGGGCTACACCTTC
TRBV2	TRBD2	-	TRBJ2-5	CASTRLAGQETQYF	TGTGCCAGCACTAGACTAGCGGGGCAAGAGACCCAGTACTTC
TRBV7-2	-	-	TRBJ1-2	CASSLEAASQGYTF	TGTGCCAGCAGCTTAGAGGCAGCTAGTCAGGGCTACACCTTC
TRBV18	-	-	TRBJ2-7	CASSTNRGADEQYF	TGTGCCAGCTCCACTAACCGGGGGGCGGACGAGCAGTACTTC
TRBV6-5	-	-	TRBJ1-2	CASRRTRDSPYGYTF	TGTGCCAGCAGAAGGACAAGGGACTCCCCATATGGCTACACCTTC
TRBV7-9	TRBD1	-	TRBJ1-1	CASSQQGAPAEAFF	TGTGCCAGCAGCCAACAGGGGGCCCCGGCTGAAGCTTTCTTT
TRBV4-1	-	-	TRBJ2-3	CASSQGGGALDTQYF	TGCGCCAGCAGCCAAGGTGGAGGGGCATTAGATACGCAGTATTTT
TRBV6-2/TRBV6-3	TRBD2	once	TRBJ2-2	CASSRGVKVLAGVTGELFF	TGTGCCAGCAGCCGGGGGGTGAAAGTTCTAGCGGGAGTAACCGGGGAGCTGTTTTTT
TRBV24-1	TRBD1	-	TRBJ1-4	CATGQGGLFF	TGTGCCACCGGTCAGGGGGGACTGTTTTTT
TRBV2	-	few	TRBJ2-7	CASGLGAVEQYF	TGTGCCAGCGGACTTGGAGCGGTCGAGCAGTACTTC
TRBV25-1	TRBD1	-	TRBJ1-1	CASSEDRGNTEAFF	TGTGCCAGCAGTGAGGACAGGGGGAACACTGAAGCTTTCTTT
TRBV27	TRBD1	-	TRBJ2-7	CASTLAGTVGTYEQYF	TGTGCCAGCACCCTAGCCGGGACAGTCGGAACTTACGAGCAGTACTTC
TRBV5-1	-	-	TRBJ1-6	CASSLSAGYNSPLHF	TGCGCCAGCAGCCTTAGTGCAGGGTATAATTCACCCCTCCACTTT
TRBV19	TRBD2	-	TRBJ2-5	CASSIGGGETQYF	TGTGCCAGTTCGATCGGGGGGGGAGAGACCCAGTACTTC
TRBV19	TRBD1	-	TRBJ1-3	CASSTIRTGLNTIYF	TGTGCCAGTAGTACCATTCGGACAGGGCTGAACACCATATATTTT
TRBV19	-	-	TRBJ1-1	CASSRDIWPPNTEAFF	TGTGCCAGTAGTCGGGACATCTGGCCACCGAACACTGAAGCTTTCTTT
TRBV6-1	-	few	TRBJ1-4	CASSERFRVAIELFF	TGTGCCAGCAGTGAAAGATTCAGGGTGGCCATTGAACTGTTTTTT
TRBV30	TRBD1	-	TRBJ2-5	CAWEQQGLETQYF	TGTGCCTGGGAGCAACAGGGGTTAGAGACCCAGTACTTC
TRBV6-5	-	-	TRBJ2-7	CASSYYTNYEQYF	TGTGCCAGCAGTTACTACACAAACTACGAGCAGTACTTC
TRBV2	-	-	TRBJ1-5	CASMDQGNQPQHF	TGTGCCAGCATGGATCAGGGCAATCAGCCCCAGCATTTT
TRBV5-4	-	-	TRBJ1-2	CASSFQGAEYGYTF	TGTGCCAGCAGCTTTCAAGGGGCTGAGTATGGCTACACCTTC
TRBV7-9	-	-	TRBJ1-1	CASSLGDGDYDTEAFF	TGTGCCAGCAGCTTAGGTGACGGGGATTATGACACTGAAGCTTTCTTT
TRBV18	-	-	TRBJ2-5	CASSPAGGTQETQYF	TGTGCCAGCTCACCGGCTGGGGGGACGCAAGAGACCCAGTACTTC
TRBV30	-	-	TRBJ2-3	CAWRLQGGQYF	TGTGCCTGGAGACTACAGGGTGGGCAATATTTT
TRBV19	TRBD1	-	TRBJ1-4	CASSRDRDNEKLFF	TGTGCCAGTAGTAGGGACAGAGATAATGAAAAACTGTTTTTT
TRBV11-2	-	-	TRBJ2-2	CASSFSQGTGELFF	TGTGCCAGCAGCTTCTCACAGGGAACCGGGGAGCTGTTTTTT